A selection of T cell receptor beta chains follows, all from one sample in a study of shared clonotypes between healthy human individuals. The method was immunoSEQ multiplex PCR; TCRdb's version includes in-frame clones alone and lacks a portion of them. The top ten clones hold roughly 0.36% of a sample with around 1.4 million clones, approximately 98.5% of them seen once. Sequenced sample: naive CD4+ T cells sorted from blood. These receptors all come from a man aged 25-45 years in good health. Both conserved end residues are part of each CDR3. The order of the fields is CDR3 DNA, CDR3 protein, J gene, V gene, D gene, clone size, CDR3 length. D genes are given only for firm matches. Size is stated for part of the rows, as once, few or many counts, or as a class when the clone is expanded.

cdr3_nt: TGTGCCAGCAGCTTAGTCGGTAGGGGACTAGCACGCAATGAGCAGTTCTTC
cdr3_aa: CASSLVGRGLARNEQFF
j_call: TRBJ2-1
v_call: TRBV11-2
d_call: TRBD2
clone_size: NA
cdr3_length: 17

cdr3_nt: TGTGCCATCAGTCCGATCAATCAGCCCCAGCATTTT
cdr3_aa: CAISPINQPQHF
j_call: TRBJ1-5
v_call: TRBV10-3
d_call: NA
clone_size: NA
cdr3_length: 12

cdr3_nt: TGTGCCAGCAGCAAAGGAGGATATCGAGGGAGCCCCCTCTATGGCTACACCTTC
cdr3_aa: CASSKGGYRGSPLYGYTF
j_call: TRBJ1-2
v_call: TRBV21-1
d_call: NA
clone_size: NA
cdr3_length: 18

cdr3_nt: TGTGCCAGCAGTTTACTACTAGCGGGAACCTACGAGCAGTACTTC
cdr3_aa: CASSLLLAGTYEQYF
j_call: TRBJ2-7
v_call: TRBV6-5
d_call: TRBD2
clone_size: NA
cdr3_length: 15

cdr3_nt: TGCGCCAGCAGCTTGGCCGTCGAGTCCTACAATGAGCAGTTCTTC
cdr3_aa: CASSLAVESYNEQFF
j_call: TRBJ2-1
v_call: TRBV5-1
d_call: NA
clone_size: NA
cdr3_length: 15

cdr3_nt: TGTGCCAGCATCCGCTCGGGGGCGTTTAATGAGCAGTTCTTC
cdr3_aa: CASIRSGAFNEQFF
j_call: TRBJ2-1
v_call: TRBV7-9
d_call: NA
clone_size: NA
cdr3_length: 14

cdr3_nt: TGTGCCAGCAGTCTCCAGGCAGATACGCAGTATTTT
cdr3_aa: CASSLQADTQYF
j_call: TRBJ2-3
v_call: TRBV28
d_call: NA
clone_size: NA
cdr3_length: 12

cdr3_nt: TGTGCCAGCAGCTTAGCTGAAGGGACGATCGTCCAGTACTTC
cdr3_aa: CASSLAEGTIVQYF
j_call: TRBJ2-5
v_call: TRBV7-6
d_call: NA
clone_size: NA
cdr3_length: 14

cdr3_nt: TGTGCCAGCAGCCCGGACAGTAAATATCAGCCCCAGCATTTT
cdr3_aa: CASSPDSKYQPQHF
j_call: TRBJ1-5
v_call: TRBV5-5
d_call: NA
clone_size: once
cdr3_length: 14

cdr3_nt: TGTGCCAGCAGCGTAGCAGCCCTCACCGGGGAGCTGTTTTTT
cdr3_aa: CASSVAALTGELFF
j_call: TRBJ2-2
v_call: TRBV9
d_call: NA
clone_size: NA
cdr3_length: 14

cdr3_nt: TGCGCCAGCAGCCAAGACCTGGCGGGAGCGGAGACCCAGTACTTC
cdr3_aa: CASSQDLAGAETQYF
j_call: TRBJ2-5
v_call: TRBV4-3
d_call: TRBD2
clone_size: NA
cdr3_length: 15

cdr3_nt: TGTGCCAGCTCACCCGGGACAGCACTCACCGGGGAGCTGTTTTTT
cdr3_aa: CASSPGTALTGELFF
j_call: TRBJ2-2
v_call: TRBV18
d_call: TRBD1
clone_size: once
cdr3_length: 15

cdr3_nt: TGTGCCAGCAGGGGCGGGACGGCCCATGGCTACACCTTC
cdr3_aa: CASRGGTAHGYTF
j_call: TRBJ1-2
v_call: TRBV6-6
d_call: NA
clone_size: NA
cdr3_length: 13

cdr3_nt: TGCAGCGCATCCCCCTCTGAGTGGGGGACAGATACGCAGTATTTT
cdr3_aa: CSASPSEWGTDTQYF
j_call: TRBJ2-3
v_call: TRBV29-1
d_call: NA
clone_size: once
cdr3_length: 15

cdr3_nt: TGTGCCAGCAGTTACTCTACTAGGCGCGAGCAGTACTTC
cdr3_aa: CASSYSTRREQYF
j_call: TRBJ2-7
v_call: TRBV6-5
d_call: NA
clone_size: NA
cdr3_length: 13

cdr3_nt: TGTGCCAGCAGTCCGGGACAAGCAGTCCTATCCTACAATGAGCAGTTCTTC
cdr3_aa: CASSPGQAVLSYNEQFF
j_call: TRBJ2-1
v_call: TRBV28
d_call: NA
clone_size: NA
cdr3_length: 17

cdr3_nt: TGTGCCAGCAGCGCCCGTAGCGGGAGCTACAATGAGCAGTTCTTC
cdr3_aa: CASSARSGSYNEQFF
j_call: TRBJ2-1
v_call: TRBV9
d_call: TRBD2
clone_size: NA
cdr3_length: 15

cdr3_nt: TGTGCCAGCAGCTTAGGAGGCGGACGCACAGATACGCAGTATTTT
cdr3_aa: CASSLGGGRTDTQYF
j_call: TRBJ2-3
v_call: TRBV7-2
d_call: NA
clone_size: NA
cdr3_length: 15

cdr3_nt: TGTGCCAGCTCACCACTTCTTTTAGGGGACCCTGGAGAGCAGTACTTC
cdr3_aa: CASSPLLLGDPGEQYF
j_call: TRBJ2-7
v_call: TRBV18
d_call: NA
clone_size: NA
cdr3_length: 16

cdr3_nt: TGTGCCATCAGTGAATGGGAGGGAGCTAACACTGAAGCTTTCTTT
cdr3_aa: CAISEWEGANTEAFF
j_call: TRBJ1-1
v_call: TRBV10-3
d_call: NA
clone_size: NA
cdr3_length: 15

cdr3_nt: TGTGCCAGCAGTGATGGGCCAGGGGGCTACACCTTC
cdr3_aa: CASSDGPGGYTF
j_call: TRBJ1-2
v_call: TRBV25-1
d_call: NA
clone_size: NA
cdr3_length: 12

cdr3_nt: TGCAGCGTCAGCGACGGGAGCTACGAGCAGTACTTC
cdr3_aa: CSVSDGSYEQYF
j_call: TRBJ2-7
v_call: TRBV29-1
d_call: NA
clone_size: NA
cdr3_length: 12

cdr3_nt: TGCGCCAGCAGTCTAGACTACAATGAGCAGTTCTTC
cdr3_aa: CASSLDYNEQFF
j_call: TRBJ2-1
v_call: TRBV4-3
d_call: NA
clone_size: NA
cdr3_length: 12

cdr3_nt: TGTGCCAGCAGTTTATCCACCGGACCAGTGAGTGAGCAGTACTTC
cdr3_aa: CASSLSTGPVSEQYF
j_call: TRBJ2-7
v_call: TRBV28
d_call: NA
clone_size: once
cdr3_length: 15

cdr3_nt: TGCGCCAGCAGCCAAGAGAAGCGGGGGGGCTACGAGCAGTACTTC
cdr3_aa: CASSQEKRGGYEQYF
j_call: TRBJ2-7
v_call: TRBV4-3
d_call: TRBD2
clone_size: NA
cdr3_length: 15

cdr3_nt: TGTGCCACCCGGGGGCTAGCGGGAAGCAATGAGCAGTTCTTC
cdr3_aa: CATRGLAGSNEQFF
j_call: TRBJ2-1
v_call: TRBV15
d_call: TRBD2
clone_size: NA
cdr3_length: 14

cdr3_nt: TGTGCCATGGCACAGGGGGTCGCAAGGCCCCAGCATTTT
cdr3_aa: CAMAQGVARPQHF
j_call: TRBJ1-5
v_call: TRBV10-3
d_call: TRBD1
clone_size: NA
cdr3_length: 13

cdr3_nt: TGTGCCAGCAGACCCCACCGGGCCCGGGGGGCAAAAGAGACCCAGTACTTC
cdr3_aa: CASRPHRARGAKETQYF
j_call: TRBJ2-5
v_call: TRBV7-9
d_call: NA
clone_size: NA
cdr3_length: 17

cdr3_nt: TGCGCCAGCAGCTCCCGGGGACAGGGGGGCACAGATACGCAGTATTTT
cdr3_aa: CASSSRGQGGTDTQYF
j_call: TRBJ2-3
v_call: TRBV5-1
d_call: TRBD1
clone_size: NA
cdr3_length: 16

cdr3_nt: TGTGCCACCAGCGCTCGGGACGAGCAGTTCTTC
cdr3_aa: CATSARDEQFF
j_call: TRBJ2-1
v_call: TRBV15
d_call: NA
clone_size: NA
cdr3_length: 11

cdr3_nt: TGTGCCAGCAGGGCCCGTGATAGCAATCAGCCCCAGCATTTT
cdr3_aa: CASRARDSNQPQHF
j_call: TRBJ1-5
v_call: TRBV6-1
d_call: NA
clone_size: NA
cdr3_length: 14

cdr3_nt: TGTGCCAGCACCCGTTACGGGACAGGGGTTGGGGGCTCTGGGGCCAACGTCCTGACTTTC
cdr3_aa: CASTRYGTGVGGSGANVLTF
j_call: TRBJ2-6
v_call: TRBV9
d_call: TRBD1
clone_size: NA
cdr3_length: 20

cdr3_nt: TGTGCCAGCAGCTTACGTGGAACAGATACGCAGTATTTT
cdr3_aa: CASSLRGTDTQYF
j_call: TRBJ2-3
v_call: TRBV11-3
d_call: NA
clone_size: NA
cdr3_length: 13

cdr3_nt: TGTGCCAGCAGCTTAGACAGGGCGAACTATGGCTACACCTTC
cdr3_aa: CASSLDRANYGYTF
j_call: TRBJ1-2
v_call: TRBV7-9
d_call: NA
clone_size: NA
cdr3_length: 14

cdr3_nt: TGTGCGGAGGCTAGCGGGAGGAGTAGTGAGCAGTTCTTC
cdr3_aa: CAEASGRSSEQFF
j_call: TRBJ2-1
v_call: TRBV2
d_call: TRBD2
clone_size: NA
cdr3_length: 13

cdr3_nt: TGTGCCAGCAGCTTAGGGGACAGGGTAACAGATACGCAGTATTTT
cdr3_aa: CASSLGDRVTDTQYF
j_call: TRBJ2-3
v_call: TRBV5-4
d_call: TRBD1
clone_size: NA
cdr3_length: 15

cdr3_nt: TGCGCCAGCAGCTTAGACAAAGGCCTCTACGAGCAGTACTTC
cdr3_aa: CASSLDKGLYEQYF
j_call: TRBJ2-7
v_call: TRBV5-1
d_call: NA
clone_size: NA
cdr3_length: 14

cdr3_nt: TGCGCCAGCAGCCGCGGGACAGGGGGCATGAACACTGAAGCTTTCTTT
cdr3_aa: CASSRGTGGMNTEAFF
j_call: TRBJ1-1
v_call: TRBV5-1
d_call: TRBD1
clone_size: NA
cdr3_length: 16

cdr3_nt: TGCGCCAGCAGCCGACAGGGGATGACAGATACGCAGTATTTT
cdr3_aa: CASSRQGMTDTQYF
j_call: TRBJ2-3
v_call: TRBV5-1
d_call: TRBD1
clone_size: NA
cdr3_length: 14

cdr3_nt: TGTGCCAGCAGTGGGGACTACAATGAGCAGTTCTTC
cdr3_aa: CASSGDYNEQFF
j_call: TRBJ2-1
v_call: TRBV2
d_call: NA
clone_size: NA
cdr3_length: 12

cdr3_nt: TGTGCCAGCAGCTTAGGTTTTTCCCGGACGGGGTCCTACGAGCAGTACTTC
cdr3_aa: CASSLGFSRTGSYEQYF
j_call: TRBJ2-7
v_call: TRBV7-9
d_call: NA
clone_size: once
cdr3_length: 17

cdr3_nt: TGTGCCAGCTCACCACTCGACAGCGGCTATGGCTACACCTTC
cdr3_aa: CASSPLDSGYGYTF
j_call: TRBJ1-2
v_call: TRBV18
d_call: NA
clone_size: NA
cdr3_length: 14

cdr3_nt: TGTGCCATCAGTGAGTCGGCAGGGGGTACTAATGAAAAACTGTTTTTT
cdr3_aa: CAISESAGGTNEKLFF
j_call: TRBJ1-4
v_call: TRBV10-3
d_call: TRBD1
clone_size: NA
cdr3_length: 16

cdr3_nt: TGTGCCAGCTCACCACAGACTAGCGGGAGCTACGAGCAGTACTTC
cdr3_aa: CASSPQTSGSYEQYF
j_call: TRBJ2-7
v_call: TRBV18
d_call: TRBD2
clone_size: NA
cdr3_length: 15

cdr3_nt: TGCGCCAGCAGTCCGCGCCCCTCAGGAGTGAACACTGAAGCTTTCTTT
cdr3_aa: CASSPRPSGVNTEAFF
j_call: TRBJ1-1
v_call: TRBV5-1
d_call: NA
clone_size: NA
cdr3_length: 16

cdr3_nt: TGCAGCGTTGCGGCGGCAGGGCGTCTGGGCGAGCAGTACTTC
cdr3_aa: CSVAAAGRLGEQYF
j_call: TRBJ2-7
v_call: TRBV29-1
d_call: NA
clone_size: NA
cdr3_length: 14

cdr3_nt: TGTGCCAGCAGTTTGTCCCTAGCAAGGACTAGCGGGAGGGTAAGATACAATGAGCAGTTCTTC
cdr3_aa: CASSLSLARTSGRVRYNEQFF
j_call: TRBJ2-1
v_call: TRBV28
d_call: TRBD2
clone_size: NA
cdr3_length: 21

cdr3_nt: TGTGCCAGCTCACCACTAACTACTAGCGGGCCACAAGAGACCCAGTACTTC
cdr3_aa: CASSPLTTSGPQETQYF
j_call: TRBJ2-5
v_call: TRBV18
d_call: TRBD2
clone_size: NA
cdr3_length: 17